This T cell receptor beta chain came from a study of T cells in localized non-small cell lung cancer. Comment on this clone: The antigen is unknown.

The CDR3 has 16 residues. Losses at the gene ends were 8 bases for V and 7 bases for J; bases not matched to a gene: 18. Germline V gene lookup returns CDR1 LNHDA and CDR2 SQIVND (reference sequence). Study conclusions and caveats: Measurement of T cell clonality placed uninvolved adjacent lung highest, above the level in tumor. With higher T cell density in blood came longer overall survival. Multi-region tumor sequencing was not done, so intratumor heterogeneity could not be excluded.

Libraries were prepared by immunoSEQ multiplex PCR; TCRdb keeps only in-frame clonotypes and omits some of them. This table has around 2,500 clones, around 21% appearing once. The sample was lung tumor tissue, taken before any cancer treatment. The sequence derives from a man aged 35 to 69 with stage I lung adenocarcinoma. The V call is TRBV19, the J call TRBJ2-5; 8 nucleotides align to TRBD1. The DNA for the CDR3 is TGTGCCAGTGGACATAGGGGACAGGCGGGTGAGGGGACCCAGTACTTC. Protein product: CASGHRGQAGEGTQYF.